The 20 T cell receptor beta chains in this list originate from one sample, sequenced in a study of blood T cell repertoires in COVID-19. The protocol was immunoSEQ multiplex PCR, while the TCRdb copy is restricted to in-frame clones and leaves out a portion. This sample has 150,000 to 200,000 clones; about 85% occur once, and the top ten carry 7.5% to 10%. The sample comprised peripheral blood. These receptor sequences come from a woman of 80 years or more with acute or convalescent COVID-19.

The rearrangement joins TRBV19 to TRBJ1-2; 12 nucleotides match TRBD1. The germline V gene encodes CDR1 LNHDA and CDR2 SQIVND (reference sequence). V gave up 7 bases and J gave up 0 bases; unmatched junction bases: 9. The CDR3 runs to 17 residues. The CDR3 loop reads CASTRDRGRDANYGYTF. For the CDR3, the DNA is TGTGCCAGTACCAGGGACAGGGGGCGAGATGCTAACTATGGCTACACCTTC.

This chain joins TRBV29-1 and TRBJ1-2; D is perhaps TRBD1 (5 bases). The CDR3 loop spans 11 amino acids. Looked up from germline, CDR1 is SQVTM and CDR2 is ANQGSEA. Trimming shortened V by 7 bases and J by 6 bases, and 12 bases separated the two germline ends. CDR3 bases: TGCAGCGGGGGACCCAGGGATGGCTACACCTTC. Protein: CSGGPRDGYTF.

A single count supports this clone. This chain links TRBV5-6 with TRBJ2-3, with 7 bases that match TRBD1. This CDR3 region has 16 residues. V lost 2 bases, J lost 4 bases, and 10 bases stayed unmatched. Germline loops: CDR1 SGHDT, CDR2 YYEEEE. The CDR3 loop is CASSFPGQLAADTQYF. The DNA of the CDR3 is TGTGCCAGCAGCTTCCCGGGACAGCTGGCGGCAGATACGCAGTATTTT. Based on the CDR3 plus reference TRBV5-6 and TRBJ2-3, the full variable domain is DAGVTQSPTHLIKTRGQQVTLRCSPKSGHDTVSWYQQALGQGPQFIFQYYEEEERQRGNFPDRFSGHQFPNYSSELNVNALLLGDSALYLCASSFPGQLAADTQYFGPGTRLTVL.

The chain employs TRBV19 and TRBJ2-7; TRBD2 aligns across 7 bases. CDR3 length: 15 residues. The V gene end was trimmed by 9 bases and the J gene end by 4 bases; junction bases not matched to a gene: 15. Germline V CDR1 and CDR2: LNHDA, SQIVND (reference sequence). The CDR3 DNA sequence: TGTGCCAGCCGTTCGGCTGGCTCACTAGCGTACGAGCAGTACTTC. Protein sequence: CASRSAGSLAYEQYF.

This sequence joins TRBV3-1 (or the pseudogene TRBV3-2) and TRBJ1-4, with 7 bases lining up with TRBD1. CDR1 is LGHDT, CDR2 YNNKEL, per germline (reference sequence). V lost 2 bases to trimming and J lost 6 bases; unmatched junction nucleotides: 9. The CDR3 is 16 residues long. In nucleotides, the CDR3 is TGTGCCAGCAGCCAAAAAACAGGGGTAGTTCATGAAAAACTGTTTTTT. It translates to CASSQKTGVVHEKLFF.

The rearrangement uses TRBV7-8 and TRBJ2-1; TRBD1 matches at 12 bases. V dropped 4 bases and J dropped 8; count of bases not matched to a gene: 3. The length of the CDR3 is 14 residues. The germline CDR1 and CDR2 sequences are SGHVS and FQNEAQ. In DNA form, the CDR3 reads TGTGCCAGCAGCTCGGGACAGGGGGCGGATGAGCAGTTCTTC. This encodes CASSSGQGADEQFF.

This clone showed up just a few times. The chain is built from TRBV2 and TRBJ1-3; 11 bases fit TRBD1. There are 14 residues in the CDR3. Germline V gene sequence: CDR1 SNHLY, CDR2 FYNNEI. Unmatched junction bases numbered 4, after V lost 10 bases and J lost 2 bases. CDR3 coding DNA: TGTGCCATCCTGGGACAGGGGGCTGGAAACACCATATATTTT. This gives the protein CAILGQGAGNTIYF.

CDR3 coding DNA: TGTGCCAGCAGTGAGGGGGTTGTAGGACAGACATACTTC. The encoded protein is CASSEGVVGQTYF. The rearrangement links TRBV2 to TRBJ2-7; possible D gene TRBD1, 6 bases. Germline-derived CDR1 and CDR2 are SNHLY and FYNNEI. The CDR3 length is 13 residues. Trimming pared 3 bases from V and 13 bases from J, leaving 19 bases between.

The gene calls are TRBV5-1 and TRBJ2-1, with 14 positions matching TRBD2. Trimming cost V 4 bases and J 8 bases; bases outside gene matches: 5. CDR1 and CDR2 (germline): SGHRS, YFSETQ. This CDR3 is 15 amino acids long. CDR3 residues: CASSGTSGSSDEQFF. CDR3 DNA sequence: TGCGCCAGCAGCGGGACTAGCGGGAGTAGCGATGAGCAGTTCTTC.

This chain joins TRBV27 and TRBJ1-1; D uncertain. The CDR3 has 12 amino acids. Germline assignment: CDR1 MNHEY and CDR2 SMNVEV (reference sequence). Between the trimmed V and J ends, which lost 5 bases and 1 base, there was a span of 5 bases. Written as DNA, the CDR3 is TGTGCCAGCAGTCCGGGGAACACTGAAGCTTTCTTT. Its protein is CASSPGNTEAFF.

V is TRBV19 and J is TRBJ2-3; 8 positions agree with TRBD2. Germline V gives CDR1 LNHDA, CDR2 SQIVND (reference sequence). V was pared by 4 bases and J by 0 bases, with 3 bases of the junction left unmatched. The CDR3 covers 15 residues. CDR3 sequence reads: CASSRAGESTDTQYF. As DNA, the CDR3 is TGTGCCAGTAGTAGAGCGGGGGAAAGCACAGATACGCAGTATTTT.

This rearrangement joins TRBV11-2 to TRBJ2-3, with 8 bases that match TRBD2. Germline V gene sequence: CDR1 SGHAT, CDR2 FQNNGV. With 8 bases clipped from V and 4 bases from J, the junction kept 14 bases outside the gene matches. CDR3 length: 16 residues. In DNA, the CDR3 is TGTGCCAGCCGGAGTGGGCGCGGGCGGGGGGCAGATACGCAGTATTTT. It encodes CASRSGRGRGADTQYF.

The genes are TRBV5-4 and TRBJ2-3, with 14 bases aligning to TRBD2. V was pared by 0 bases and J by 8 bases, with 5 bases of the junction left unmatched. In germline, CDR1 is SGHNT, CDR2 YYREEE (reference sequence). This CDR3 contains 16 residues. CDR3 DNA: TGTGCCAGCAGCTTGGGGACTAGCGGGGGGCTCGGTACGCAGTATTTT. Protein product: CASSLGTSGGLGTQYF. The variable domain in full, completed from reference TRBV5-4 and TRBJ2-3, reads ETGVTQSPTHLIKTRGQQVTLRCSSQSGHNTVSWYQQALGQGPQFIFQYYREEENGRGNFPPRFSGLQFPNYSSELNVNALELDDSALYLCASSLGTSGGLGTQYFGPGTRLTVL.

Only a few counts were recorded for this clone. CDR3 coding DNA: TGTGCCAGCAGCTGGGGACAGGGGAACACTGAAGCTTTCTTT. Protein product: CASSWGQGNTEAFF. The chain recombines TRBV11-2 with TRBJ1-1, with TRBD1 matching over 9 bases. The junction had 1 base not matched to a gene; V was cut back by 4 bases and J by 1 base. CDR1 and CDR2 (germline): SGHAT, FQNNGV. This CDR3 region has 14 residues. Full variable domain (remainder filled in from reference TRBV11-2 and TRBJ1-1): EAGVAQSPRYKIIEKRQSVAFWCNPISGHATLYWYQQILGQGPKLLIQFQNNGVVDDSQLPKDRFSAERLKGVDSTLKIQPAKLEDSAVYLCASSWGQGNTEAFFGQGTRLTVV.

The V and J genes are TRBV6-5 and TRBJ2-5; 11 bases are a match to TRBD1. Looked up from germline, CDR1 is MNHEY and CDR2 is SVGAGI. The CDR3 has 15 residues. V trimming: 6 bases; J trimming: 4 bases; junction bases outside the gene matches: 7. The CDR3 here is CASRIGTGGGETQYF. The CDR3 DNA is TGTGCCAGCAGGATAGGGACAGGGGGAGGAGAGACCCAGTACTTC.

The V call is TRBV6-1, the J call TRBJ1-4; a possible D gene is TRBD1 (5 bases). Trimming stripped 1 base from V and 7 bases from J, with 10 bases between. Looked up from germline, CDR1 is MNHNS and CDR2 is SASEGT. There are 14 residues in the CDR3. In DNA form, the CDR3 reads TGTGCCAGCAGTGAAGTGTGGGGGGTTGAAAAACTGTTTTTT. Its translation is CASSEVWGVEKLFF.

V is TRBV29-1 and J is TRBJ2-7, with 7 bases matching TRBD1. This CDR3 region has 12 residues. Germline-derived CDR1 and CDR2 are SQVTM and ANQGSEA. After removal of 2 bases from V and 6 bases from J, the junction contained 4 bases not matched to a gene. This CDR3 is CSVERGQSEQYF. The CDR3 region has the DNA TGCAGCGTTGAAAGGGGACAGTCCGAGCAGTACTTC.

The count of this clone is one. The rearrangement uses TRBV4-1 and TRBJ2-1; tentative D call: TRBD1 (5 bases). Deletions cut 2 bases from V and 1 base from J, with 18 bases between. Per the germline V gene, CDR1 is MGHRA and CDR2 is YSYEKL. The CDR3 extends over 18 amino acids. The CDR3 protein is CASSQTGANRGSYNEQFF. CDR3 DNA: TGCGCCAGCAGCCAAACTGGGGCGAACAGAGGATCCTACAATGAGCAGTTCTTC.

In its sample, this clone was seen a few times. The chain recombines TRBV6-6 with TRBJ2-5; D is uncertain. CDR1 and CDR2 from the germline V gene are MNHNY and SVGAGI (reference sequence). V lost 3 bases and J lost 5, with 4 bases in between. The CDR3 totals 11 residues. CDR3: CASSYRETQYF. The CDR3 DNA follows: TGTGCCAGCAGTTATCGGGAGACCCAGTACTTC.

This rearrangement joins TRBV19 to TRBJ2-7, with 7 nucleotides matching TRBD1. The CDR3 totals 15 residues. Germline loops: CDR1 LNHDA, CDR2 SQIVND (reference sequence). J was trimmed by 4 bases and V by 6 bases; bases with no gene match: 12. The CDR3: CASSPQGVAKYEQYF. As DNA, the CDR3 is TGTGCCAGTAGCCCCCAGGGGGTGGCGAAGTACGAGCAGTACTTC. The variable domain in full, completed from reference TRBV19 and TRBJ2-7, reads DGGITQSPKYLFRKEGQNVTLSCEQNLNHDAMYWYRQDPGQGLRLIYYSQIVNDFQKGDIAEGYSVSREKKESFPLTVTSAQKNPTAFYLCASSPQGVAKYEQYFGPGTRLTVT.